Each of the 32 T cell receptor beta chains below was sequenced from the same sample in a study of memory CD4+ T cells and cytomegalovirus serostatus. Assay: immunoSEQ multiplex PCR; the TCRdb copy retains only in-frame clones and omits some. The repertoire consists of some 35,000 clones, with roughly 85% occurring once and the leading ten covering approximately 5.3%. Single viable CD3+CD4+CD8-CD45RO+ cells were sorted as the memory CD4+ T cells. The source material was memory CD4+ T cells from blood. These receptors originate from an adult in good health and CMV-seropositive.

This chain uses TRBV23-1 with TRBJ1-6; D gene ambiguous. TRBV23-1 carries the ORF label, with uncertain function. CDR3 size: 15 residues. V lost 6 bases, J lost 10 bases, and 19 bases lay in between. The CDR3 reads CASRRGKAAPSPLHF. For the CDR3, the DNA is TGCGCCAGCAGACGCGGGAAGGCCGCGCCCTCACCCCTCCACTTT.

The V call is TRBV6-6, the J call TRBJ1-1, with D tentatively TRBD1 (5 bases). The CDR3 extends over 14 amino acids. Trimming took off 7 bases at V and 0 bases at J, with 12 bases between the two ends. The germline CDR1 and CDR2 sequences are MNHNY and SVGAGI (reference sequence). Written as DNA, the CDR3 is TGTGCCAGCACCCCTACAGGTTTGAACACTGAAGCTTTCTTT. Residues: CASTPTGLNTEAFF.

The CDR3 nucleotides read TGTGCCAGCAGACCACAGGGACTAGCGGATTCCGGGGAGCTGTTTTTT. Translation gives CASRPQGLADSGELFF. The chain has TRBV27 and TRBJ2-2; the match to TRBD2 covers 11 bases. The CDR3 is 16 residues long. Germline V gene sequence: CDR1 MNHEY, CDR2 SMNVEV (reference sequence). Trimming at V came to 6 bases and at J to 6 bases, leaving 9 bases not matched to a gene.

Here the CDR3 DNA reads TGTGCCAGCAGTGAGGGGGACAGTTTCTACGAGCAGTACTTC. Encoded protein: CASSEGDSFYEQYF. The J gene is TRBJ2-7, the V gene TRBV2, with 7 bases lining up with TRBD1. Germline V gene data show CDR1 as SNHLY and CDR2 as FYNNEI. The ends lost 3 bases at V and 3 bases at J; junction bases unmatched: 5. The CDR3 runs to 14 residues.

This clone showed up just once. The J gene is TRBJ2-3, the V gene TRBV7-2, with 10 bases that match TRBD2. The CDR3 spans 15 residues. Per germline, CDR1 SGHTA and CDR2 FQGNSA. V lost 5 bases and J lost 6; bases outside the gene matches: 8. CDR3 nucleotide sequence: TGTGCCAGCAGCCCCATAGCGGGGGGTAGGGATACGCAGTATTTT. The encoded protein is CASSPIAGGRDTQYF. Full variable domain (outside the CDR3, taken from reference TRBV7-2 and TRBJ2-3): GAGVSQSPSNKVTEKGKDVELRCDPISGHTALYWYRQSLGQGLEFLIYFQGNSAPDKSGLPSDRFSAERTGGSVSTLTIQRTQQEDSAVYLCASSPIAGGRDTQYFGPGTRLTVL.

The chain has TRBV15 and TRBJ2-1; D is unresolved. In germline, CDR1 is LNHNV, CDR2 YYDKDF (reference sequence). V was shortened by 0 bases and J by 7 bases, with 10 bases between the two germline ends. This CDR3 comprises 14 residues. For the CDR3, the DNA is TGTGCCACCAGCAGAGAAGTGGTAGATAATGAGCAGTTCTTC. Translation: CATSREVVDNEQFF. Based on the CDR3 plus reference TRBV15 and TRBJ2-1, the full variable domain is DAMVIQNPRYQVTQFGKPVTLSCSQTLNHNVMYWYQQKSSQAPKLLFHYYDKDFNNEADTPDNFQSRRPNTSFCFLDIRSPGLGDTAMYLCATSREVVDNEQFFGPGTRLTVL.

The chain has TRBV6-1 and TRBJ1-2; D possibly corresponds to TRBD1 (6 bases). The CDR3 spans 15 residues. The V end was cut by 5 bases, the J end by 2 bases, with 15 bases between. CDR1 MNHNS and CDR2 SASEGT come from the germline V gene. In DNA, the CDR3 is TGTGCCAGCAGTAGCACGACAGGAATCAACTATGGCTACACCTTC. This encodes CASSSTTGINYGYTF.

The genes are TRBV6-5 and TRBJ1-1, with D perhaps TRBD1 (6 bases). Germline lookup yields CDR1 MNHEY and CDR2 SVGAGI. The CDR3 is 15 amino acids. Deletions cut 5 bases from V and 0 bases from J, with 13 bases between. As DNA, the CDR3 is TGTGCCAGCAGTAGGGGGGGAGCAATGAACACTGAAGCTTTCTTT. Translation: CASSRGGAMNTEAFF.

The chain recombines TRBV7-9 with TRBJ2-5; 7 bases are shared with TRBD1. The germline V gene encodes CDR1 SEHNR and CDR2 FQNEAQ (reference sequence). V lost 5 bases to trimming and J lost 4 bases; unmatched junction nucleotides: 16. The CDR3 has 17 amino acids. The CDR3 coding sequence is TGTGCCAGCAGCCGGGGACAGCCCCACGTAAGTGGAGAGACCCAGTACTTC. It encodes CASSRGQPHVSGETQYF.

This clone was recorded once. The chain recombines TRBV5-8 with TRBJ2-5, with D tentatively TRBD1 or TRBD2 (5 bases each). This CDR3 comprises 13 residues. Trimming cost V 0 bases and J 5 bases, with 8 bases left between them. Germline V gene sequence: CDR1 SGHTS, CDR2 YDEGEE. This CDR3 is CASSLGGMETQYF. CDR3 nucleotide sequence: TGTGCCAGCAGCTTGGGGGGGATGGAGACCCAGTACTTC.

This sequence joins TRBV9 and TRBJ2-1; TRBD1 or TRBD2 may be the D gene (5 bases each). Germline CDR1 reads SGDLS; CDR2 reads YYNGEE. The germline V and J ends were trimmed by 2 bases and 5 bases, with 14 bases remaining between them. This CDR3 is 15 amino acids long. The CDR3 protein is CASSVGGHFNNEQFF. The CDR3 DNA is TGTGCCAGCAGCGTTGGGGGTCACTTTAACAATGAGCAGTTCTTC.

The CDR3 coding sequence is TGTGCCAGCAGTGAATACGAGGTACTAGCGGGAGGCTACAATGAGCAGTTCTTC. This sequence encodes CASSEYEVLAGGYNEQFF. The gene calls are TRBV6-1 and TRBJ2-1; 12 positions agree with TRBD2. Unmatched junction bases numbered 8, after V lost 2 bases and J lost 3 bases. The CDR3 covers 18 residues. Germline lookup yields CDR1 MNHNS and CDR2 SASEGT.

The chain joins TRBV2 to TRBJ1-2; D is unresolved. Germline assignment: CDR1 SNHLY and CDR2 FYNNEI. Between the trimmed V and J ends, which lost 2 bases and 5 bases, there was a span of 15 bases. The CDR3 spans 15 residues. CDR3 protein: CASSESRTATYGYTF. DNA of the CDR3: TGTGCCAGCAGTGAATCACGGACGGCCACTTATGGCTACACCTTC.

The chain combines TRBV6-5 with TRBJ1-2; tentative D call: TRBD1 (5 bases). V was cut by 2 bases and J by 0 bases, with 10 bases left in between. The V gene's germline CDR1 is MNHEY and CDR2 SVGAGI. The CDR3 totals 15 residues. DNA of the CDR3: TGTGCCAGCAGTTACAGAGGGGACTCTAACTATGGCTACACCTTC. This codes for CASSYRGDSNYGYTF.

The CDR3 here is CASSGDGHSYNEQFF. CDR3 bases: TGTGCCAGCAGCGGCGACGGCCACTCCTACAATGAGCAGTTCTTC. The chain uses TRBV7-9 and TRBJ2-1, with D hard to call. V was clipped by 5 bases and J by 0 bases, with 11 bases between them. The CDR3 spans 15 residues. Germline V gene data show CDR1 as SEHNR and CDR2 as FQNEAQ (reference sequence). The entire variable domain, with the rest obtained from reference TRBV7-9 and TRBJ2-1, is as follows: DTGVSQNPRHKITKRGQNVTFRCDPISEHNRLYWYRQTLGQGPEFLTYFQNEAQLEKSRLLSDRFSAERPKGSFSTLEIQRTEQGDSAMYLCASSGDGHSYNEQFFGPGTRLTVL.

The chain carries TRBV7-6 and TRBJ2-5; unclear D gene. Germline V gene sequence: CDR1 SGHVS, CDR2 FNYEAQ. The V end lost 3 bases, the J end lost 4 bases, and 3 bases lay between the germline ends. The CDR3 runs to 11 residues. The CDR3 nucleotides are TGTGCCAGCAGCTTGGCAGAGACCCAGTACTTC. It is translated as CASSLAETQYF.

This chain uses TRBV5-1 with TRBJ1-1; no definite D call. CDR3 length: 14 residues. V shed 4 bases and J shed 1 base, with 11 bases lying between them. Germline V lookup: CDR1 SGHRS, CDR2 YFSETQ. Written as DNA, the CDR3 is TGCGCCAGCAGCGGATGGACGGGGAACACTGAAGCTTTCTTT. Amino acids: CASSGWTGNTEAFF.

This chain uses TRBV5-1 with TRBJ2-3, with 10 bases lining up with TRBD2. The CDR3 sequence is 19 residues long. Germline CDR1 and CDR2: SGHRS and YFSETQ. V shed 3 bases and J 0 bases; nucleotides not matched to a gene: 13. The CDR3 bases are TGCGCCAGCAGCTCCCTGAAACTAGCGGGGATTACTAGCACAGATACGCAGTATTTT. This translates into CASSSLKLAGITSTDTQYF.

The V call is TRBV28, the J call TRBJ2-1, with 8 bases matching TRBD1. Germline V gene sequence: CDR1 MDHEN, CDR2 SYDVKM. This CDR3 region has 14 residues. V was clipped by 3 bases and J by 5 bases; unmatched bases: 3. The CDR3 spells CASSFWTGNNEQFF. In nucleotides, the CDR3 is TGTGCCAGCAGTTTTTGGACAGGGAACAATGAGCAGTTCTTC.

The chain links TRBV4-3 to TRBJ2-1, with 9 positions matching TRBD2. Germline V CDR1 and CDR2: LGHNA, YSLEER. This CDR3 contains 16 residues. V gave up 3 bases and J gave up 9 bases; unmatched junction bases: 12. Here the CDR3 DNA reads TGCGCCAGCAGCCACCTTGCGGGGGGGGGAAGTATTGAGCAGTTCTTC. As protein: CASSHLAGGGSIEQFF.

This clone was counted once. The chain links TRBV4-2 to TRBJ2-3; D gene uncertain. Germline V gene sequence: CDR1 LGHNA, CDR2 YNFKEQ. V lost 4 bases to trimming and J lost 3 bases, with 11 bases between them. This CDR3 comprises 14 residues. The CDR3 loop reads CASSPRAGTDTQYF. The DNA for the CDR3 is TGTGCCAGCAGCCCTAGGGCCGGGACAGATACGCAGTATTTT.

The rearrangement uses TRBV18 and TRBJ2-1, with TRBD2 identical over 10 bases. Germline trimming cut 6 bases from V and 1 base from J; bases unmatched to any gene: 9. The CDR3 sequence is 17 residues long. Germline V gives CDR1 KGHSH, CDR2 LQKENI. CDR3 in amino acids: CASSPPGSGGSYNEQFF. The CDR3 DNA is TGTGCCAGCTCCCCCCCAGGTAGCGGGGGGTCCTACAATGAGCAGTTCTTC.

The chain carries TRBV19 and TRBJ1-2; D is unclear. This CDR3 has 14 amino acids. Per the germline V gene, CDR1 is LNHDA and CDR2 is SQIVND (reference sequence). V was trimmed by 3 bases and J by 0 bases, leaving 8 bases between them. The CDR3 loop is CASSIRTANYGYTF. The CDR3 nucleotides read TGTGCCAGTAGTATTAGGACGGCTAACTATGGCTACACCTTC.

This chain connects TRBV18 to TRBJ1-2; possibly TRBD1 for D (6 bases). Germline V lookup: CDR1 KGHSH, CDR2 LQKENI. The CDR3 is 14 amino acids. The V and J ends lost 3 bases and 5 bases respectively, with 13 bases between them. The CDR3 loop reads CASSPPSGAYGYTF. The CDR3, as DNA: TGTGCCAGCTCACCTCCCTCAGGGGCTTATGGCTACACCTTC.

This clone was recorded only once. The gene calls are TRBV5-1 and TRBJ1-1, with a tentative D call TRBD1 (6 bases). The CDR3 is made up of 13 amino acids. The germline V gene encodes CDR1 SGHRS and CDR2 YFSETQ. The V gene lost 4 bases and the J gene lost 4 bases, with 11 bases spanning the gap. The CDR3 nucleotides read TGCGCCAGCAGCGCACAGGGTGGCACTGAAGCTTTCTTT. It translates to CASSAQGGTEAFF.

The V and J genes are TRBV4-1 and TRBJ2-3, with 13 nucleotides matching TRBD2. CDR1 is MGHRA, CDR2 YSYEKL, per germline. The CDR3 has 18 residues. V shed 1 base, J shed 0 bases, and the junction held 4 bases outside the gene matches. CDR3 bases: TGCGCCAGCAGCCAAGGAACTAGCGGGAGGGTTAGCACAGATACGCAGTATTTT. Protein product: CASSQGTSGRVSTDTQYF.

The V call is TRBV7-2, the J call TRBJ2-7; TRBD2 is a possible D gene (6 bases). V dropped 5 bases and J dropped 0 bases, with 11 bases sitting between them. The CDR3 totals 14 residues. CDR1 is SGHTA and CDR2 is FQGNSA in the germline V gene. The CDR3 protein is CASSPGGRSYEQYF. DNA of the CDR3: TGTGCCAGCAGCCCCGGGGGTCGCTCCTACGAGCAGTACTTC.

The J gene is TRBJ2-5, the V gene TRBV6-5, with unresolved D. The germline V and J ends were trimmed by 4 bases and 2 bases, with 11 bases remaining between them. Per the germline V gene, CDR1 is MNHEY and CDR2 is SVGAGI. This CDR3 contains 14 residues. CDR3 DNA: TGTGCCAGCAGTTCAGGCATTGGGCAAGAGACCCAGTACTTC. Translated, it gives CASSSGIGQETQYF.

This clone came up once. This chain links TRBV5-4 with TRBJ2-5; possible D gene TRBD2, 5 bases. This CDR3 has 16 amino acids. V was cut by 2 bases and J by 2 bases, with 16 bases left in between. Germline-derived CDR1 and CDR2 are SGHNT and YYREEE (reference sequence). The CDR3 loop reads CASSLWGAVTQETQYF. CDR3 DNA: TGTGCCAGCAGCTTATGGGGAGCGGTGACACAAGAGACCCAGTACTTC. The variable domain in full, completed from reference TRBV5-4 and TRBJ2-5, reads ETGVTQSPTHLIKTRGQQVTLRCSSQSGHNTVSWYQQALGQGPQFIFQYYREEENGRGNFPPRFSGLQFPNYSSELNVNALELDDSALYLCASSLWGAVTQETQYFGPGTRLLVL.

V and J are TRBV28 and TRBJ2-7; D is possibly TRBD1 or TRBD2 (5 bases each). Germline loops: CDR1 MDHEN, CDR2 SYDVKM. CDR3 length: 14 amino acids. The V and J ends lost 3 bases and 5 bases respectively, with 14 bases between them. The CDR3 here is CASSFSPGSHEQYF. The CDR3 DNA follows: TGTGCCAGCAGTTTTTCTCCAGGGAGCCACGAGCAGTACTTC.

The DNA for the CDR3 is TGTGCCAGCAGTTACTCTCGCAGGGCGATGAACACTGAAGCTTTCTTT. This sequence encodes CASSYSRRAMNTEAFF. The chain couples TRBV6-5 to TRBJ1-1; D may be TRBD1 (5 bases). Deletions cut 0 bases from V and 0 bases from J, with 11 bases between. This CDR3 has 16 residues. Germline assignment: CDR1 MNHEY and CDR2 SVGAGI.

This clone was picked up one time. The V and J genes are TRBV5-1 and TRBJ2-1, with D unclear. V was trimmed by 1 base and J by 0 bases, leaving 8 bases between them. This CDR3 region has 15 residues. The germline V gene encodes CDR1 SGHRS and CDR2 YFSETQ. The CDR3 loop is CASSLSIGSYNEQFF. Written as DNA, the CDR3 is TGCGCCAGCAGCTTGTCGATTGGCTCCTACAATGAGCAGTTCTTC.